This TCR beta chain comes out of a study of cytomegalovirus exposure and HLA in healthy donors. Broader study findings: It emerged from a later analysis that several of the most significant clusters appeared to be linked to common viral pathogens. Segments of the TCR beta V type were, in most cases, productive about 87% or about 30% of the time in an earlier analysis.

The study ran its PCR with 60 Vbeta and 13 Jbeta primers. Clones were read by immunoSEQ multiplex PCR, and TCRdb kept only the in-frame ones, dropping some. The repertoire holds 170,000 or so clones, about 80% seen once, with about 2.2% in the top ten. In regard to this clone: Its specificity is unknown.

Per the germline V gene, CDR1 is MNHEY and CDR2 is SMNVEV (reference sequence). This CDR3 contains 16 residues. The ends were cut back, 4 bases at V and 0 bases at J, with 13 bases in the middle. The chain employs TRBV27 and TRBJ1-3, with D possibly TRBD1 on 5 matching bases. Sample: PBMCs. The TCR comes from a woman aged 25 to 39 in good health and CMV-seronegative. CDR3 nucleotides: TGTGCCAGCAGTTCGGCAGGGAAAGTCTCTGGAAACACCATATATTTT. Protein product: CASSSAGKVSGNTIYF.